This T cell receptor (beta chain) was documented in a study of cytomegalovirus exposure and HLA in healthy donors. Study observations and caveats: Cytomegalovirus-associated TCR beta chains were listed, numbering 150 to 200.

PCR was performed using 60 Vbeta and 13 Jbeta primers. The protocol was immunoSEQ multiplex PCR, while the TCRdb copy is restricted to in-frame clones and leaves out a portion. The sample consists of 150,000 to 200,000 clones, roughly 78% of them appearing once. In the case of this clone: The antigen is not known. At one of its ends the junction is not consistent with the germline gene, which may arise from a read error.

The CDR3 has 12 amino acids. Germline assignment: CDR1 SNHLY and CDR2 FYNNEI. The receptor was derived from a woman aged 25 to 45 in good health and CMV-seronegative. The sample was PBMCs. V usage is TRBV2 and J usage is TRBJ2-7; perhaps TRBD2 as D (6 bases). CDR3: CASQEGLYGQYF. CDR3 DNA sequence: TGTGCCAGCCAGGAGGGCTTGTACGGGCAGTACTTC.